Shown below are 11 T cell receptor beta chains from a single sample sequenced in a study of blood T cell repertoires in COVID-19. The method was immunoSEQ multiplex PCR; TCRdb's version includes in-frame clones alone and lacks a portion of them. Of about 220,000 clones in the sample, around 88% were seen once. Material: PBMCs or T cells enriched from blood (not recorded which). The receptors come from a woman between 40 and 50 years old with acute COVID-19.

The chain links TRBV6-2 or TRBV6-3 to TRBJ1-6; D possibly corresponds to TRBD1 (5 bases). Germline V lookup: CDR1 MNHEY, CDR2 SVGEGT. This CDR3 region has 12 residues. The ends were cut back, 4 bases at V and 14 bases at J, with 12 bases in the middle. The DNA of the CDR3 is TGTGCCAGCAGTTCCAGGGTTCAGGCCCTCCACTTT. Encoded protein: CASSSRVQALHF.

The chain carries TRBV9 and TRBJ1-1; D remains unclear. The germline V and J ends were trimmed by 3 bases and 0 bases, with 12 bases remaining between them. CDR3 length equals 15 residues. Germline values: CDR1 SGDLS, CDR2 YYNGEE. The CDR3 spells CASSARNNMNTEAFF. The CDR3 DNA sequence: TGTGCCAGCAGCGCGAGAAATAATATGAACACTGAAGCTTTCTTT.

The sample holds one count of this clone. This chain joins TRBV6-5 and TRBJ2-7, with a weak D call TRBD1 (6 bases). Germline CDR1 MNHEY, CDR2 SVGAGI. This CDR3 spans 15 amino acids. V lost 0 bases to trimming and J lost 2 bases, with 11 bases between them. The DNA for the CDR3 is TGTGCCAGCAGTTACTCGCCACAGGGTACCTACGAGCAGTACTTC. This encodes CASSYSPQGTYEQYF.

The gene calls are TRBV4-2 and TRBJ1-5; D is perhaps TRBD1 (5 bases). Trimming took 2 bases from V and 5 from J, leaving 10 bases between them. The CDR3 totals 14 residues. Germline values: CDR1 LGHNA, CDR2 YNFKEQ. As DNA, the CDR3 is TGTGCCAGCAGCCAACAGGGTTGGGATCAGCCCCAGCATTTT. It translates to CASSQQGWDQPQHF.

The chain employs TRBV9 and TRBJ1-2; D is ambiguous. The CDR3 covers 17 residues. CDR1 is SGDLS, CDR2 YYNGEE, per germline. V was clipped by 3 bases and J by 0 bases, with 18 bases between them. CDR3 DNA sequence: TGTGCCAGCAGCGGCCGCGGAGGGCGGACCCCTAACTATGGCTACACCTTC. It specifies CASSGRGGRTPNYGYTF.

The chain links TRBV19 to TRBJ2-1; D gene uncertain. V was cut by 6 bases and J by 0 bases, with 9 bases left in between. The CDR3 contains 14 residues. Germline V gene data show CDR1 as LNHDA and CDR2 as SQIVND (reference sequence). Here the CDR3 reads CASRSDPSYNEQFF. In DNA, the CDR3 is TGTGCCAGTAGGAGCGACCCCTCCTACAATGAGCAGTTCTTC.

V is TRBV11-2 and J is TRBJ2-5, with D possibly TRBD2 on 5 matching bases. CDR3 length: 13 amino acids. Trimming stripped 8 bases from V and 4 bases from J, with 14 bases between. CDR1 is SGHAT, CDR2 FQNNGV, per germline. The CDR3 bases are TGTGCCAGCGGAAGAGGACGGGGAGAGACCCAGTACTTC. This encodes CASGRGRGETQYF.

V gene TRBV6-5 combines with J gene TRBJ1-2; weak D call: TRBD1 (6 bases). V dropped 5 bases and J dropped 4 bases, with 14 bases sitting between them. Germline values: CDR1 MNHEY, CDR2 SVGAGI. The CDR3 covers 14 residues. In DNA, the CDR3 is TGTGCCAGCAGTAGTCCGGGACAATCCTATGGCTACACCTTC. It yields the protein CASSSPGQSYGYTF.

J is TRBJ2-3 and V is TRBV7-2; 10 bases are shared with TRBD2. The V gene's germline CDR1 is SGHTA and CDR2 FQGNSA. The CDR3 is 16 residues long. With V trimmed by 6 bases and J by 5 bases, 11 bases remained unmatched. CDR3 nucleotides: TGTGCCAGCAGGCGTACAGCGGGGGGGCAAGGAGATACGCAGTATTTT. Residues: CASRRTAGGQGDTQYF.

This chain connects TRBV5-4 to TRBJ1-1; TRBD1 aligns across 9 bases. There are 15 residues in the CDR3. V trimming: 4 bases; J trimming: 3 bases; junction bases outside the gene matches: 7. Germline V gene data show CDR1 as SGHNT and CDR2 as YYREEE (reference sequence). Written as DNA, the CDR3 is TGTGCCAGCAGCCCCCCCGGACAGGGGTACACTGAAGCTTTCTTT. The encoded protein is CASSPPGQGYTEAFF.

In this sample, this clone turned up once. V is TRBV18 and J is TRBJ1-3, with 7 bases matching TRBD1. Per germline, CDR1 KGHSH and CDR2 LQKENI. The CDR3 is 15 residues long. V was pared by 9 bases and J by 1 base, with 9 bases of the junction left unmatched. The chain's CDR3 is CASHSQGRSGNTIYF. CDR3 bases: TGTGCCAGTCATTCACAGGGGCGGTCTGGAAACACCATATATTTT. The full variable domain, in which reference TRBV18 and TRBJ1-3 provide the parts outside the CDR3, is NAGVMQNPRHLVRRRGQEARLRCSPMKGHSHVYWYRQLPEEGLKFMVYLQKENIIDESGMPKERFSAEFPKEGPSILRIQQVVRGDSAAYFCASHSQGRSGNTIYFGEGSWLTVV.